Sequencing of this TCR beta chain was carried out in a study of shared clonotypes between healthy human individuals. Terminally differentiated effector memory CD45RA+ cells were excluded by CCR7 positive selection of CD45RO-negative cells. The CDR3 length is 14 residues. The germline CDR1 and CDR2 sequences are MNHEY and SVGAGI. Trimming at V came to 4 bases and at J to 5 bases, leaving 7 bases not matched to a gene. Sequencing was at deep level. Every immunoSEQ plate was one replicate of a subset's evenly spread DNA. Sequencing used immunoSEQ multiplex PCR; TCRdb keeps in-frame clones, though not all of them. The sample records around 2,100,000 clones, about 94% being singletons.

The clonotype was recovered from a man aged 18 to 29 in good health. The J gene is TRBJ1-2, the V gene TRBV6-5, with 7 positions matching TRBD1. Sequencing input: naive CD8+ T cells sorted from blood. The CDR3 protein is CASSSRTGGYGYTF. The CDR3 DNA follows: TGTGCCAGCAGTTCGAGGACAGGAGGTTATGGCTACACCTTC.